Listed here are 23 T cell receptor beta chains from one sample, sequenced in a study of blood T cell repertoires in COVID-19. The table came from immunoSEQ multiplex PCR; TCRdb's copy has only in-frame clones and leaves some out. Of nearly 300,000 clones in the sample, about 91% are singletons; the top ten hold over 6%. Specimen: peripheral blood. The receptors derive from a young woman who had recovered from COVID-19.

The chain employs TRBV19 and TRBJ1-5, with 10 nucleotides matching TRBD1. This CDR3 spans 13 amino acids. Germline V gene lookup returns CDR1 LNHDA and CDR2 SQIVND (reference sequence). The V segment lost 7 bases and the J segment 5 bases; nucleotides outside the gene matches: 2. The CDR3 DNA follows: TGTGCCAGTAAGGACAGGGGGTATCAGCCCCAGCATTTT. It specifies CASKDRGYQPQHF.

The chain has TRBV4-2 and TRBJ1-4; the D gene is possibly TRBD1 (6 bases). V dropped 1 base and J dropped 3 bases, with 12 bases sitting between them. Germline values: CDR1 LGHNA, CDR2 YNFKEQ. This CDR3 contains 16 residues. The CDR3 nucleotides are TGTGCCAGCAGCCAAGTAACAGGGAGTTCTAATGAAAAACTGTTTTTT. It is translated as CASSQVTGSSNEKLFF.

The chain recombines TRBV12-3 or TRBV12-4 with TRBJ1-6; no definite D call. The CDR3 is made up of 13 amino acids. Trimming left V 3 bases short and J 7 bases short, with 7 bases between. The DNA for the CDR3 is TGTGCCAGCAGTTTTTTTGGCAATTCACCCCTCCACTTT. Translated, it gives CASSFFGNSPLHF.

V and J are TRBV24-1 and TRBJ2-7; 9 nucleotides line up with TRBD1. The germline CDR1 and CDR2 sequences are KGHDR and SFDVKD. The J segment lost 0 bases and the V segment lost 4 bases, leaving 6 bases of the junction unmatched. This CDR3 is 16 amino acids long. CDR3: CATSDTGTGSSYEQYF. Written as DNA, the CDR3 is TGTGCCACCAGTGACACCGGGACAGGGAGCTCCTACGAGCAGTACTTC.

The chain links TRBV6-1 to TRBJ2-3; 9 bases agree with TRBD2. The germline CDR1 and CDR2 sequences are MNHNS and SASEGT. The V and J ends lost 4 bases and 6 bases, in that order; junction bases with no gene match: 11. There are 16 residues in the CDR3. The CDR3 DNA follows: TGTGCCAGCAGTGTCCCAGCGGGACTAGCCTTTGATACGCAGTATTTT. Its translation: CASSVPAGLAFDTQYF.

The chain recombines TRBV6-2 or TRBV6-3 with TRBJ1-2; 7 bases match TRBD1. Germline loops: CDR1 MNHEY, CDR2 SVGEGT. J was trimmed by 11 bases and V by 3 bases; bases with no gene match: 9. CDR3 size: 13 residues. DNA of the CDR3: TGTGCCAGCAGTTATGGGACAGCCAAGTCTTACACCTTC. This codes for CASSYGTAKSYTF.

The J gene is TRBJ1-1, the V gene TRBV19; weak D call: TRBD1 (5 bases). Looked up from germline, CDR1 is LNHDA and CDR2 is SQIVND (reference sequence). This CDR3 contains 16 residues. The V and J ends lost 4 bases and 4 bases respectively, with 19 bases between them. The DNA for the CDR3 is TGTGCCAGTAGTACCTCCCAGGGTTGGGCTGGCACTGAAGCTTTCTTT. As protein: CASSTSQGWAGTEAFF. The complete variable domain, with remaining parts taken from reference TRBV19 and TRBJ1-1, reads DGGITQSPKYLFRKEGQNVTLSCEQNLNHDAMYWYRQDPGQGLRLIYYSQIVNDFQKGDIAEGYSVSREKKESFPLTVTSAQKNPTAFYLCASSTSQGWAGTEAFFGQGTRLTVV.

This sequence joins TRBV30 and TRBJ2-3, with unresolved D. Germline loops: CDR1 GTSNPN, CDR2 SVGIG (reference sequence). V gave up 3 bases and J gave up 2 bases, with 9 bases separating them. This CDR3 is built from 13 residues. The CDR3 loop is CAWRVSVTDTQYF. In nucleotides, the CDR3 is TGTGCCTGGAGGGTCTCGGTCACAGATACGCAGTATTTT. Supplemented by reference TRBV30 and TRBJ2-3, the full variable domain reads SQTIHQWPATLVQPVGSPLSLECTVEGTSNPNLYWYRQAAGRGLQLLFYSVGIGQISSEVPQNLSASRPQDRQFILSSKKLLLSDSGFYLCAWRVSVTDTQYFGPGTRLTVL.

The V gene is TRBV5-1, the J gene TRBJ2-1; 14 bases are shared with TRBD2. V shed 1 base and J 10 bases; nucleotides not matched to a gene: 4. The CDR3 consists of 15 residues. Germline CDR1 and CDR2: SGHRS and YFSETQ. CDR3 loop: CASSLPGTSGGEQFF. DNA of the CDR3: TGCGCCAGCAGCTTGCCCGGGACTAGCGGGGGAGAGCAGTTCTTC.

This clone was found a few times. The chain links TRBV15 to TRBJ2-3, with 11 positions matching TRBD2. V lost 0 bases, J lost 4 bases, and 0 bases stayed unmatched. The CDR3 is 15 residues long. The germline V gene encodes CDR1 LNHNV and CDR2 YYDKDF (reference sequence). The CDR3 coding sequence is TGTGCCACCAGCAGAGATAGCGGGGGGGCAGATACGCAGTATTTT. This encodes CATSRDSGGADTQYF. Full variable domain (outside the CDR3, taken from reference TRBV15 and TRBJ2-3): DAMVIQNPRYQVTQFGKPVTLSCSQTLNHNVMYWYQQKSSQAPKLLFHYYDKDFNNEADTPDNFQSRRPNTSFCFLDIRSPGLGDTAMYLCATSRDSGGADTQYFGPGTRLTVL.

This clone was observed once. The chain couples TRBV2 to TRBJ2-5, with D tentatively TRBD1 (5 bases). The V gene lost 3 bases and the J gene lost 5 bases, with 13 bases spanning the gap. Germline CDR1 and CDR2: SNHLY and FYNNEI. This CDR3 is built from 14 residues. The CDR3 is CASSEKGLRETQYF. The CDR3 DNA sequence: TGTGCCAGCAGTGAGAAGGGGCTCCGGGAGACCCAGTACTTC. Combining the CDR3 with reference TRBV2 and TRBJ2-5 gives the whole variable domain EPEVTQTPSHQVTQMGQEVILRCVPISNHLYFYWYRQILGQKVEFLVSFYNNEISEKSEIFDDQFSVERPDGSNFTLKIRSTKLEDSAMYFCASSEKGLRETQYFGPGTRLLVL.

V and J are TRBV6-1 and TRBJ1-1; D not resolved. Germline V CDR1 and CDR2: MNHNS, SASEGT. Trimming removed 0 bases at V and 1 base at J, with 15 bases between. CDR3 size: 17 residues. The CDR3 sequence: CASSEAFVTETNTEAFF. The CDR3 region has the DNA TGTGCCAGCAGTGAAGCGTTTGTGACGGAGACGAACACTGAAGCTTTCTTT.

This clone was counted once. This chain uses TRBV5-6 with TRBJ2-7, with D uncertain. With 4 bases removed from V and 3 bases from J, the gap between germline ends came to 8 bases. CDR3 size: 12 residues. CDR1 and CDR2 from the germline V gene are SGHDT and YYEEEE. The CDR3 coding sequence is TGTGCCAGCAGCGCAGAGGACTACGAGCAGTACTTC. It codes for CASSAEDYEQYF.

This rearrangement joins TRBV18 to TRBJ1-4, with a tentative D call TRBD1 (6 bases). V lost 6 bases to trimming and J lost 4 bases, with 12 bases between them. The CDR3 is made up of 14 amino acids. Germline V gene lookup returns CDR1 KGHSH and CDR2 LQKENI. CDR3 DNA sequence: TGTGCCAGCTCCCGGACAGCTTTTAATGAAAAACTGTTTTTT. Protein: CASSRTAFNEKLFF. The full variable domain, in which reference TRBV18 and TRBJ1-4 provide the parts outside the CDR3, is NAGVMQNPRHLVRRRGQEARLRCSPMKGHSHVYWYRQLPEEGLKFMVYLQKENIIDESGMPKERFSAEFPKEGPSILRIQQVVRGDSAAYFCASSRTAFNEKLFFGSGTQLSVL.

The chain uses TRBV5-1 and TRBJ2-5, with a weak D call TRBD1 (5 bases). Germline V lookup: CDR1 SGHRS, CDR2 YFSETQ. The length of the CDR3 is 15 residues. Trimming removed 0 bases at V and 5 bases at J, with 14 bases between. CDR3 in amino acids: CASSLAQGIKETQYF. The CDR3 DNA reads TGCGCCAGCAGCTTGGCGCAGGGAATAAAGGAGACCCAGTACTTC.

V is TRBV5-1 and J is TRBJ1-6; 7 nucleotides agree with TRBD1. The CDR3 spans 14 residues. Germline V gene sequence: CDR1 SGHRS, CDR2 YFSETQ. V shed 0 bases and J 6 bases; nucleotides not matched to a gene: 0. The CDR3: CASSLGDSNSPLHF. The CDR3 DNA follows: TGCGCCAGCAGCTTGGGGGACAGTAATTCACCCCTCCACTTT.

The CDR3 reads CASSEGVGRGQETQYF. CDR3 sequence (DNA): TGTGCCAGCAGTGAAGGGGTCGGAAGGGGACAAGAGACCCAGTACTTC. The V call is TRBV6-1, the J call TRBJ2-5; possible D gene TRBD1, 5 bases. V shed 1 base and J shed 2 bases, with 14 bases lying between them. The CDR3 sequence is 16 residues long. The V gene's germline CDR1 is MNHNS and CDR2 SASEGT.

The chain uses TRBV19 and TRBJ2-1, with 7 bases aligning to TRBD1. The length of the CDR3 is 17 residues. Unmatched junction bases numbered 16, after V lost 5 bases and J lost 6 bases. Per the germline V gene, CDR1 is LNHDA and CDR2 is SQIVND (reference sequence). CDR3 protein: CASSLVDRAFYRNEQFF. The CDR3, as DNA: TGTGCCAGTAGTCTCGTCGACAGGGCCTTTTATCGCAATGAGCAGTTCTTC.

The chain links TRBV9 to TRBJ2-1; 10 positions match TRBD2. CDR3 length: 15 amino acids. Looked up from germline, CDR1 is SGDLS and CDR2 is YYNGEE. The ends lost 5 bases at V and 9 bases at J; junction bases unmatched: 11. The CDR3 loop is CASRKGLARNGEQFF. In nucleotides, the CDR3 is TGTGCCAGCAGGAAGGGACTAGCGAGGAACGGTGAGCAGTTCTTC.

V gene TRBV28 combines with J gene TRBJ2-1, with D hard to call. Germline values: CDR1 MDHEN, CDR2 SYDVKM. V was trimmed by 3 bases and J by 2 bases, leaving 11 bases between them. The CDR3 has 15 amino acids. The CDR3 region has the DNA TGTGCCAGCAGTTTCCCGTCCCGGGCCTACAATGAGCAGTTCTTC. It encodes CASSFPSRAYNEQFF. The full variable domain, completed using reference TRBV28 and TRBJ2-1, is DVKVTQSSRYLVKRTGEKVFLECVQDMDHENMFWYRQDPGLGLRLIYFSYDVKMKEKGDIPEGYSVSREKKERFSLILESASTNQTSMYLCASSFPSRAYNEQFFGPGTRLTVL.

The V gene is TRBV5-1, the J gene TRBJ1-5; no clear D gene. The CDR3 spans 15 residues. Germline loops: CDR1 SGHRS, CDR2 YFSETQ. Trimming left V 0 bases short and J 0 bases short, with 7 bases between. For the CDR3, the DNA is TGCGCCAGCAGCTTGGACACCAATAGCAATCAGCCCCAGCATTTT. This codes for CASSLDTNSNQPQHF.

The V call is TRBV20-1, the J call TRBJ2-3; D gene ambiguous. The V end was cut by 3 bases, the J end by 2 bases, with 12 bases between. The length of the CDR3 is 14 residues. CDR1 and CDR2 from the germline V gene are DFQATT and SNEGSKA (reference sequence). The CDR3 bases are TGCAGTGCTAGTATGCTAGGCGACACAGATACGCAGTATTTT. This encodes CSASMLGDTDTQYF.

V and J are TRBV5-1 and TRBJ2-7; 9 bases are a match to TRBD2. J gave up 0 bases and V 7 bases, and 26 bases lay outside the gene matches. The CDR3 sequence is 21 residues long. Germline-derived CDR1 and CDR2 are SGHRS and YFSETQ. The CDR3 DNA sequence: TGCGCCAGCGGAGTCAAACCCTTATCGCTTTCTAGCGGGGAGAGCTCCTACGAGCAGTACTTC. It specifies CASGVKPLSLSSGESSYEQYF.